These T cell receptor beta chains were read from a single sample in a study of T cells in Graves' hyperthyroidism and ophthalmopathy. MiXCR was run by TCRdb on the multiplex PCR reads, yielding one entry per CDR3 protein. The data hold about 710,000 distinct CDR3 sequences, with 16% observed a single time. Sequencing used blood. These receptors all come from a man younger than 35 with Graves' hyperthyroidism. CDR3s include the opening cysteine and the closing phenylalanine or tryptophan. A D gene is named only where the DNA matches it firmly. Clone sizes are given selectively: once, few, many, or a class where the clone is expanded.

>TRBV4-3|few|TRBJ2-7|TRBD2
CASSQVSGASYEQYF
TGCGCCAGCAGCCAAGTTAGCGGGGCATCCTACGAGCAGTACTTC
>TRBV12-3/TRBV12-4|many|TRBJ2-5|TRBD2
CASIRAGVGPKETQYF
TGTGCCAGCATCCGAGCGGGAGTCGGTCCTAAAGAGACCCAGTACTTC
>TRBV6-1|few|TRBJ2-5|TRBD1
CASRMGTGGVETQYF
TGTGCCAGCAGGATGGGGACAGGGGGCGTGGAGACCCAGTACTTC
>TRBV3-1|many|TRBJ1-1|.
CASSQDTGLNTEAFF
TGTGCCAGCAGCCAAGATACAGGGCTGAACACTGAAGCTTTCTTT
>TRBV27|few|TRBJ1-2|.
CASSLSRQNGYTF
TGTGCCAGCAGTTTATCCCGACAGAATGGCTACACCTTC
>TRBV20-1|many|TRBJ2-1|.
CSARGDLSYNEQFF
TGCAGTGCTAGGGGGGACCTCTCCTACAATGAGCAGTTCTTC
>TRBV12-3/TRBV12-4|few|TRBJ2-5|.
CASSTGTSETQYF
TGTGCCAGCAGTACCGGGACTTCAGAGACCCAGTACTTC
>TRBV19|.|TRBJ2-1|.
CASSIHLVYTSYNEQFF
TGTGCCAGTAGTATCCATCTAGTCTATACCTCCTACAATGAGCAGTTCTTC
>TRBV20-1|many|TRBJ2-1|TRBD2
CSASRLAAQLTEQFF
TGCAGTGCTAGTAGGCTAGCGGCCCAACTGACCGAGCAGTTCTTC
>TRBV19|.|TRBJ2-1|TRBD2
CASSSGLAGGWVSYNEQFF
TGTGCCAGTAGTTCGGGACTAGCGGGAGGGTGGGTCTCCTACAATGAGCAGTTCTTC
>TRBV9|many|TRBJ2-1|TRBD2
CASSVSGSGYNEQFF
TGTGCCAGCAGCGTTAGCGGGAGTGGTTACAATGAGCAGTTCTTC
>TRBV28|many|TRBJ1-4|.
CASSTSRGLNEKLFF
.
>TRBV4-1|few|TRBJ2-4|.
CASSHSHWGAKKNIQYF
TGCGCCAGCAGCCACTCCCATTGGGGGGCTAAGAAAAACATTCAGTACTTC
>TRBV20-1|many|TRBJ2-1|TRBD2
CSARDSRLAGDEQFF
TGCAGTGCTAGAGATTCGAGACTAGCGGGAGATGAGCAGTTCTTC
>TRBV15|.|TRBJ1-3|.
CATSRDHSSGNTIYF
TGTGCCACCAGCAGAGATCACAGCTCTGGAAACACCATATATTTT
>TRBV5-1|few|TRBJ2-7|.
CASSFGDVVYEQYF
TGCGCCAGCAGCTTCGGGGACGTTGTCTACGAGCAGTACTTC
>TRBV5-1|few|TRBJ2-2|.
CASSWGITGELFF
TGCGCCAGCAGCTGGGGAATCACCGGGGAGCTGTTTTTT
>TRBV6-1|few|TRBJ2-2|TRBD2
CASTNSGRTNTGELFF
TGTGCCAGCACCAATAGCGGGAGGACGAACACCGGGGAGCTGTTTTTT
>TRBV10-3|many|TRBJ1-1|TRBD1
CAISESKGARNTEAFF
TGTGCCATCAGTGAGTCTAAGGGGGCGCGGAACACTGAAGCTTTCTTT
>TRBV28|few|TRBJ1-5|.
CASSATESNQPQHF
TGTGCCAGCAGTGCCACGGAGAGCAATCAGCCCCAGCATTTT
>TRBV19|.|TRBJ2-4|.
CASGKLPPAKNIQYF
TGTGCCAGTGGGAAACTTCCCCCGGCCAAAAACATTCAGTACTTC
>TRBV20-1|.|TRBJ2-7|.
CSARDTTGPTYEQYF
TGCAGTGCTAGAGACACTACAGGGCCAACCTACGAGCAGTACTTC
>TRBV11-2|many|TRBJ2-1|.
CASSFSFGEQFF
TGTGCCAGCAGCTTTAGCTTCGGTGAGCAGTTCTTC
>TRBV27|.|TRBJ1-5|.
CASSLSGGGNRPQHF
TGTGCCAGCAGTTTATCAGGGGGAGGTAATCGGCCCCAGCATTTT
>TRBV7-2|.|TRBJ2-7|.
CASSLVGLARGEQYF
TGTGCCAGCAGCTTAGTAGGACTCGCGCGGGGAGAGCAGTACTTC
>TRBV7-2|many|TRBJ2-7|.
CASSLSPATYEQYF
TGTGCCAGCAGCTTATCACCGGCCACCTACGAGCAGTACTTC
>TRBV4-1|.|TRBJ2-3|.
CASSQDIESRTDTQYF
TGCGCCAGCAGCCAAGATATAGAGAGCCGCACAGATACGCAGTATTTT
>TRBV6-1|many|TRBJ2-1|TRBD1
CASRRRTGGSNEQFF
TGTGCCAGCAGACGTAGGACAGGGGGGAGCAATGAGCAGTTCTTC
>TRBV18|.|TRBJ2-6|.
CASSLTSPGANVLTF
TGTGCCAGCTCACTTACTAGCCCTGGGGCCAACGTCCTGACTTTC
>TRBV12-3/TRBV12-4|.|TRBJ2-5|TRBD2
CASSAIRGLAGGPFQETQYF
TGTGCCAGCAGTGCAATCCGGGGACTAGCGGGAGGGCCGTTTCAAGAGACCCAGTACTTC
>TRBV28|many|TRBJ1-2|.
CASRRVGGYTF
TGTGCCAGCAGGAGGGTGGGGGGCTACACCTTC
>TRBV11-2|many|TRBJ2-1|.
CASSAPSYNEQFF
TGTGCCAGCAGCGCCCCTTCCTACAATGAGCAGTTCTTC
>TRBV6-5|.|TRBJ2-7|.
CASSYLPGAYEQYF
TGTGCCAGCAGTTACCTTCCGGGGGCCTACGAGCAGTACTTC
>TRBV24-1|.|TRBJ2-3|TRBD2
CATSGTGGADTQYF
TGTGCCACCAGTGGGACGGGAGGAGCAGATACGCAGTATTTT